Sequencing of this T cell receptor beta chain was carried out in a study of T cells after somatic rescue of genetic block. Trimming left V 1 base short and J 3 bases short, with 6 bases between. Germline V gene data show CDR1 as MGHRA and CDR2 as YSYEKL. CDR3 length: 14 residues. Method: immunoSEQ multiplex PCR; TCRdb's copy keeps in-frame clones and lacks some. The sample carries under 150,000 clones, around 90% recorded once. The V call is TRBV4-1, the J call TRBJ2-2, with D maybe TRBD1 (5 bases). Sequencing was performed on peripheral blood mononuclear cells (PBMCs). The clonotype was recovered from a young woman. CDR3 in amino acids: CASSQGQYTGELFF. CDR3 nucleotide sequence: TGCGCCAGCAGCCAAGGACAGTACACCGGGGAGCTGTTTTTT.